The rows below give T cell receptor beta chains drawn from one sample of a study of OX40 agonist ivuxolimab in advanced cancers. TCRdb's copy holds only in-frame clones and misses some; the assay was immunoSEQ multiplex PCR. This sample has about 62,000 clones, with almost 85% found just once. The sequencing used CD4+ or CD8+ T cells sorted from blood, collected in a trial of the OX40 agonist ivuxolimab. The receptors stem from an adult with an advanced solid tumor such as melanoma, head and neck, liver or kidney cancer. CDR3s include the opening cysteine and the closing phenylalanine or tryptophan. Each record gives: CDR3 DNA, CDR3 protein, D gene, J gene, V gene, clone size, CDR3 length. A D gene is named only where the DNA matches it firmly. Clone size is stated in some rows and not others, as once, few, many or a class when expanded.

CDR3nt: TGTGCCAGCAGCGCGGGACTAGGGGGCAATGAGCAGTTCTTC
CDR3aa: CASSAGLGGNEQFF
d_gene: TRBD2
j_gene: TRBJ2-1
v_gene: TRBV9
abundance: .
len: 14

CDR3nt: TGTGCCAGCATGAGTAGTGGCAATCAGCCCCAGCATTTT
CDR3aa: CASMSSGNQPQHF
d_gene: .
j_gene: TRBJ1-5
v_gene: TRBV6-1
abundance: once
len: 13

CDR3nt: TGTGCCGGGGGTGGCACAGATACGCAGTATTTT
CDR3aa: CAGGGTDTQYF
d_gene: .
j_gene: TRBJ2-3
v_gene: TRBV7-9
abundance: .
len: 11

CDR3nt: TGTGCCAGCAGTGAAGCGCCGGGACTAGCGGGAGATACGCAGTATTTT
CDR3aa: CASSEAPGLAGDTQYF
d_gene: TRBD2
j_gene: TRBJ2-3
v_gene: TRBV2
abundance: .
len: 16

CDR3nt: TGTGCCAGCAGTTATAATGGCAGGGGGAATTCACCCCTCCACTTT
CDR3aa: CASSYNGRGNSPLHF
d_gene: TRBD1
j_gene: TRBJ1-6
v_gene: TRBV6-5
abundance: .
len: 15

CDR3nt: TGCGCCAGCAGCTTGAGGTTGAACACTGAAGCTTTCTTT
CDR3aa: CASSLRLNTEAFF
d_gene: .
j_gene: TRBJ1-1
v_gene: TRBV5-1
abundance: .
len: 13

CDR3nt: TGTGCCAGCTCACCGGATATGGAGACCCAGTACTTC
CDR3aa: CASSPDMETQYF
d_gene: .
j_gene: TRBJ2-5
v_gene: TRBV18
abundance: .
len: 12

CDR3nt: TGTGCCAGCAGGGGGGGACCCATGAACACTGAAGCTTTCTTT
CDR3aa: CASRGGPMNTEAFF
d_gene: .
j_gene: TRBJ1-1
v_gene: TRBV2
abundance: .
len: 14

CDR3nt: TGTGCCAGCAAGGTCTGGACTAGTAAAAATGAGCAGTTCTTC
CDR3aa: CASKVWTSKNEQFF
d_gene: TRBD2
j_gene: TRBJ2-1
v_gene: TRBV27
abundance: once
len: 14

CDR3nt: TGTGCCAGCAGCACGCGATCCGGACTAGGGAATACGCAGTATTTT
CDR3aa: CASSTRSGLGNTQYF
d_gene: TRBD2
j_gene: TRBJ2-3
v_gene: TRBV7-9
abundance: few
len: 15

CDR3nt: TGTGCCAGCAGTTTTGGGGGAGGAATCGGCTACACCTTC
CDR3aa: CASSFGGGIGYTF
d_gene: .
j_gene: TRBJ1-2
v_gene: TRBV2
abundance: few
len: 13

CDR3nt: TGTGCCAGCAGTAAAACAGGGGACACCGGGGAGCTGTTTTTT
CDR3aa: CASSKTGDTGELFF
d_gene: TRBD1
j_gene: TRBJ2-2
v_gene: TRBV27
abundance: .
len: 14

CDR3nt: TGTGCCAGCAGCCTTCGGAGAGGGGAGAACTATGGCTACACCTTC
CDR3aa: CASSLRRGENYGYTF
d_gene: .
j_gene: TRBJ1-2
v_gene: TRBV7-8
abundance: .
len: 15

CDR3nt: TGTGCCAGCAGCCCGATGACTATCGACAATGAGCAGTTCTTC
CDR3aa: CASSPMTIDNEQFF
d_gene: .
j_gene: TRBJ2-1
v_gene: TRBV4-2
abundance: .
len: 14

CDR3nt: TGTGCCAGCAGTTACAAACAGGGTGTCGGACACACCATATATTTT
CDR3aa: CASSYKQGVGHTIYF
d_gene: .
j_gene: TRBJ1-3
v_gene: TRBV6-5
abundance: few
len: 15